Here is one T cell receptor beta chain with its context. This clone was detected only a few times. Its recognized antigen is unknown. No much larger clone exists at a distance of one base, and base qualities are not known. The CDR3 regions of human TCRbeta chains were analyzed by immunosequencing. Per the source publication's procedure: Repertoire TCRs were checked for matches against a reference library of SARS-CoV-2-specific TCRs that had been generated using the MIRA antigen-specificity platform. Breadth was defined as the fraction of unique TCRs that were SARS-CoV-2-associated. Depth was defined as the fraction of total T cells that were SARS-CoV-2-associated. Each spike-specific TCR was assigned to its reactive spike region and to a CD4 or CD8 class using the MIRA data. Log10-transformed breadth and depth values were compared by one-way ANOVA with Sidak's multiple comparisons tests. This immuneACCESS table, as held by TCRdb, lists in-frame sequences with V and J called but not all clones. Of the missing ones, under half trace to an unresolved V gene in checked studies; the others have no known cause. V, J and clone size derive from that table, while D and trimming were established from the DNA sequence. Here the sample has more than 100,000 clones; over 90% occur a single time. Approximately 5.4% of the sample belongs to the ten largest clones.

The sample's time point label, decoded: baseline before first vaccination. Vaccinee samples were obtained from the UK trials COV001 and COV002, which included a single-blind randomized controlled phase 2/3 trial of AZD1222 (ChAdOx1 nCoV-19) in healthy adults. Trial participant PBMC samples were collected at day 0 and day 28 after the second dose for TCRbeta chain sequencing. The sample is drawn from a study of T cell responses to AZD1222 COVID-19 vaccine (dated by TCRdb to the early 2020s). Notes on the research overall: AZD1222 recipients given second doses at about 4 weeks or at about 12 weeks were pooled, since spike-specific TCR depth and breadth were not found to differ between the two schedules. A total of more than 230 trial participants underwent TCR sequencing, of whom 207 had received two doses of AZD1222 and about 26 had received two doses of the MenACWY control vaccine. Trial participants were enrolled by age into 18-55, 56-69 and 70-plus year subgroups, with roughly 160, 29 and 62 TCR-sequenced participants respectively. Results the study describes overall, beyond this receptor: Vaccine-associated CD4 TCRs spanned the whole spike protein, with dominant responses in regions 160-218 and 743-854. No day 14 peak-response samples were available, so repertoires were characterized only after the peak T cell response. Reportedly, close to half of the unique spike-specific TCRs recognized epitopes lying outside the regions that are mutated in the B.1.351 and B.1.1.7 variants. After two AZD1222 doses, both the breadth and the depth of spike-specific TCRs were significantly higher than at day 0 and than in MenACWY recipients. Conclusions about previously exposed vaccinees were limited because only 6 or 7 AZD1222 recipients were SARS-CoV-2 seropositive at baseline. In the small 56-69-year group, the increase in depth fell short of significance, most likely because of low power. Most participants were white British and females outnumbered males, and the authors suggested that clonal diversity may have been underestimated.

The germline V gene (reference sequence) provides CDR1 MNHEY and CDR2 SMNVEV. The CDR3 holds 13 amino acids from the cysteine to the phenylalanine. Only CDR3 DNA remains: 39 bases, in frame from the first base. Trimming removed 8 bases from V and 1 base from J, leaving 11 bases between the germline ends. Material: peripheral blood, obtained on day 0 of AZD1222 vaccination. This TCR was recovered from an adult in good health. The receptor chain draws on TRBV27 and TRBJ1-1; perhaps TRBD1 is the D gene, with 5 bases matching. The nucleotide sequence is given as TGTGCCAGCTTCGGCGGGGGGAACACTGAAGCTTTCTTT. Its protein is CASFGGGNTEAFF.